The 18 T cell receptor beta chains presented below share a single source sample, sequenced in a study of vaccination effects on CD4 cells after COVID-19. Antigen-specific CD4+ T cell clonotypes were called by their expansion after viral peptide-pool culture in ViraFEST. Scientists isolated CD4+ T cells after a roughly nine-day culture period ended. According to PCR results, the person was infected with SARS-CoV-2 between March and December 2020. These receptors have no known antigen. Sequencing was performed with immunoSEQ multiplex PCR; in TCRdb, only in-frame clones are kept and a portion is missing. The sample has fewer than 25,000 clones, roughly four fifths seen once; the top ten hold 16%. This material consisted of CD4+ T cells from PBMCs cultured with SARS-CoV-2 spike peptides, taken before COVID-19 vaccination. All receptors derive from a human donor who had a prior SARS-CoV-2 infection.

This clone was seen just once. The chain carries TRBV5-6 and TRBJ2-7; no clear D. The germline V gene encodes CDR1 SGHDT and CDR2 YYEEEE. The V end lost 1 base, the J end lost 2 bases, and 10 bases lay between the germline ends. The CDR3 has 14 residues. In nucleotides, the CDR3 is TGTGCCAGCAGCTTGTTCTGGGTGGCCTACGAGCAGTACTTC. Its protein product is CASSLFWVAYEQYF.

For the CDR3, the DNA is TGCGCCAGCAGCTTACTGGGGCGGGAGACCCAGTACTTC. Translated, it gives CASSLLGRETQYF. The chain employs TRBV5-1 and TRBJ2-5, with a tentative D call TRBD1 (5 bases). This CDR3 comprises 13 residues. Germline V gene sequence: CDR1 SGHRS, CDR2 YFSETQ. The V end lost 2 bases, the J end lost 5 bases, and 10 bases lay between the germline ends.

This chain links TRBV11-2 with TRBJ2-3; D is uncertain. The CDR3 sequence is 14 residues long. Germline-derived CDR1 and CDR2 are SGHAT and FQNNGV. Trimming took 5 bases from V and 12 from J, leaving 21 bases between them. For the CDR3, the DNA is TGTGCCAGCAGCCAATCCCGCAACTTCCTCACACAGTATTTT. It codes for CASSQSRNFLTQYF.

The table lists this clone with a few counts. The chain recombines TRBV7-2 with TRBJ2-2; D not certain. The CDR3 extends over 13 amino acids. Germline V lookup: CDR1 SGHTA, CDR2 FQGNSA. Deletions cut 3 bases from V and 6 bases from J, with 8 bases between. The CDR3 DNA sequence: TGTGCCAGCAGCTTTCCTCTGGCCGGGGAGCTGTTTTTT. This gives the protein CASSFPLAGELFF.

The gene calls are TRBV6-1 and TRBJ2-7; 9 bases map to TRBD2. The CDR3 is 20 amino acids. The germline CDR1 and CDR2 sequences are MNHNS and SASEGT. J was trimmed by 3 bases and V by 2 bases; bases with no gene match: 20. The CDR3 sequence: CASSELSGAGGRHPIYEQYF. The CDR3 coding sequence is TGTGCCAGCAGTGAATTGTCCGGAGCGGGGGGACGACACCCTATCTACGAGCAGTACTTC.

This chain links TRBV19 with TRBJ1-2; unclear D gene. V was clipped by 5 bases and J by 5 bases, with 15 bases between them. Per germline, CDR1 LNHDA and CDR2 SQIVND (reference sequence). This CDR3 is 14 amino acids long. The CDR3 DNA follows: TGTGCCAGTAGTCCCGGATCTCGATATTATGGCTACACCTTC. It translates to CASSPGSRYYGYTF.

CDR3: CASSSRQGANTGELFF. In nucleotides, the CDR3 is TGTGCCAGCAGCTCCCGCCAGGGGGCTAACACCGGGGAGCTGTTTTTT. The V call is TRBV7-9, the J call TRBJ2-2, with TRBD1 identical over 8 bases. The CDR3 covers 16 residues. CDR1 and CDR2 (germline): SEHNR, FQNEAQ (reference sequence). V trimming: 4 bases; J trimming: 2 bases; junction bases outside the gene matches: 6.

The gene calls are TRBV7-9 and TRBJ2-3; D is perhaps TRBD2 (6 bases). Germline assignment: CDR1 SEHNR and CDR2 FQNEAQ (reference sequence). The ends were cut back, 5 bases at V and 0 bases at J, with 9 bases in the middle. This CDR3 spans 14 amino acids. CDR3 sequence: CASSLAGSTDTQYF. Here the CDR3 DNA reads TGTGCCAGCAGCCTCGCGGGAAGCACAGATACGCAGTATTTT.

The chain recombines TRBV5-4 with TRBJ2-7, with D maybe TRBD1 (5 bases). There are 14 residues in the CDR3. The V end was cut by 4 bases, the J end by 6 bases, with 17 bases between. Per the germline V gene, CDR1 is SGHNT and CDR2 is YYREEE (reference sequence). The CDR3 reads CASSGVGSGREQYF. CDR3 bases: TGTGCCAGCAGCGGGGTTGGATCAGGGCGCGAGCAGTACTTC. Full variable domain (rest looked up from reference TRBV5-4 and TRBJ2-7): ETGVTQSPTHLIKTRGQQVTLRCSSQSGHNTVSWYQQALGQGPQFIFQYYREEENGRGNFPPRFSGLQFPNYSSELNVNALELDDSALYLCASSGVGSGREQYFGPGTRLTVT.

This chain joins TRBV9 and TRBJ1-2; D might be TRBD1 (5 bases). The CDR3 covers 14 residues. CDR1 is SGDLS and CDR2 is YYNGEE in the germline V gene. V was trimmed by 3 bases and J by 2 bases, leaving 11 bases between them. CDR3 sequence: CASSGEPGNYGYTF. The CDR3 nucleotides read TGTGCCAGCAGCGGAGAACCAGGGAACTATGGCTACACCTTC.

This clone came up once. The V and J genes are TRBV30 and TRBJ1-5; unclear D gene. The CDR3 consists of 14 residues. V was pared by 0 bases and J by 7 bases, with 13 bases between. Germline V gene lookup returns CDR1 GTSNPN and CDR2 SVGIG (reference sequence). The CDR3 loop is CAWSVVAYGQPQHF. The CDR3 nucleotides read TGTGCCTGGAGTGTAGTCGCCTATGGGCAGCCCCAGCATTTT.

J is TRBJ1-2 and V is TRBV7-9, with D perhaps TRBD1 (5 bases). The CDR3 runs to 16 residues. Looked up from germline, CDR1 is SEHNR and CDR2 is FQNEAQ (reference sequence). Between the trimmed V and J ends, which lost 2 bases and 5 bases, there was a span of 18 bases. The CDR3 DNA follows: TGTGCCAGCAGCTTAAGGTCCGGGGCCGGACTTTATGGCTACACCTTC. Encoded protein: CASSLRSGAGLYGYTF.

The rearrangement uses TRBV5-1 and TRBJ1-2; possibly TRBD1 for D (5 bases). This CDR3 region has 13 residues. Looked up from germline, CDR1 is SGHRS and CDR2 is YFSETQ. V was shortened by 6 bases and J by 4 bases, with 13 bases between the two germline ends. The CDR3 reads CASTETGPYGYTF. DNA for the CDR3: TGCGCCAGCACAGAAACAGGCCCCTATGGCTACACCTTC.

The gene calls are TRBV15 and TRBJ2-7; D is unclear. The V gene's germline CDR1 is LNHNV and CDR2 YYDKDF (reference sequence). The CDR3 contains 12 residues. V lost 0 bases and J 3 bases, leaving 3 bases between the germline ends. The CDR3 DNA sequence: TGTGCCACCAGCAGAGATGGCTACGAGCAGTACTTC. Its protein product is CATSRDGYEQYF.

The CDR3, as DNA: TGCGCCAGCAGCCAAGGAGGACAGGGCCCCTACGAGCAGTACTTC. The encoded protein is CASSQGGQGPYEQYF. The rearrangement links TRBV4-3 to TRBJ2-7, with TRBD1 matching 8 bases. This CDR3 has 15 residues. After removal of 1 base from V and 2 bases from J, the junction contained 4 bases not matched to a gene. Per the germline V gene, CDR1 is LGHNA and CDR2 is YSLEER.

V usage is TRBV7-2 and J usage is TRBJ1-5; D not certain. Germline V gene sequence: CDR1 SGHTA, CDR2 FQGNSA. The CDR3 contains 13 residues. The ends were cut back, 3 bases at V and 10 bases at J, with 13 bases in the middle. The CDR3 region has the DNA TGTGCCAGCAGCTTGGGTCTATTGGGACCCCAGCATTTT. It translates to CASSLGLLGPQHF. The whole variable domain, filled in from reference TRBV7-2 and TRBJ1-5, reads GAGVSQSPSNKVTEKGKDVELRCDPISGHTALYWYRQSLGQGLEFLIYFQGNSAPDKSGLPSDRFSAERTGGSVSTLTIQRTQQEDSAVYLCASSLGLLGPQHFGDGTRLSIL.

The chain links TRBV3-1 (or the pseudogene TRBV3-2) to TRBJ2-5, with 7 bases fitting TRBD1. Germline V gene data show CDR1 as LGHDT and CDR2 as YNNKEL (reference sequence). This CDR3 is built from 14 residues. With 2 bases clipped from V and 5 bases from J, the junction kept 5 bases outside the gene matches. Written as DNA, the CDR3 is TGTGCCAGCAGCCAATATACAGGGGCGGAGACCCAGTACTTC. Translation gives CASSQYTGAETQYF.

The chain links TRBV21-1 to TRBJ1-5. TRBV21-1 is a known pseudogene. This CDR3 contains 10 residues. This chain's CDR3 is CASPNQPQHF. CDR3 in DNA: TGTGCCAGCCCCAATCAGCCCCAGCATTTT.